This T cell receptor beta chain stems from a study of blood T cell repertoires in COVID-19. Study-level background: Samples of COVID-19 (acute and convalescent) were obtained from the United States, Italy and Spain. Nucleic acid was either cDNA or gDNA, and it came from T cells, B-cell-depleted T cells, or PBMCs.

As handled by the study authors: Quantification of nucleated cells was approximated via reference gene primer amplification. This table comes from immunoSEQ multiplex PCR, and its TCRdb copy is limited to in-frame clones, with some not included. The V and J calls and the clone size are those of that table, but D and trimming were determined from the DNA. This sample yields some 150,000 clones, of which around 84% are seen a single time; roughly two fifths belongs to the top ten. Trimming removed 2 bases from V and 7 bases from J; junction bases left unmatched: 2. This CDR3 contains 13 residues. Germline V lookup: CDR1 KGHSH, CDR2 LQKENI.

This TCR derives from a human donor in a cohort sampled during active COVID-19. The sample taken for sequencing was peripheral blood. The chain is built from TRBV18 and TRBJ1-2; 9 bases match TRBD1. The DNA for the CDR3 is TGTGCCAGCTCACCAGAGACAGGGGGTGGCTACACCTTC. Its protein product is CASSPETGGGYTF.